The TCR beta chain described here comes from a study of identical twins. TCRdb fed the 5' RACE reads into MiXCR, producing one record per CDR3 protein. Of some 590,000 distinct CDR3 sequences in the sample, 9% to 10% were seen once. V lost 0 bases and J lost 5; bases outside the gene matches: 5. CDR1 is MNHEY, CDR2 SVGAGI, per germline. The CDR3 has 15 residues. The study, taken as a whole, reports: Models underestimated TCR alpha sharing (out-of-frame) in monozygotic twins.

This clonotype was recorded many times. The target antigen is unknown. These same records also appear under a second study, on yellow fever vaccine responses in identical twins. That study reports: On the reported evidence, twins' vaccine T cell responses seemed partly convergent and partly personalized.

This clonotype was obtained from a woman under 30 in good health. Specimen: PBMCs. The rearrangement uses TRBV6-5 and TRBJ1-1; 8 nucleotides match TRBD1. DNA for the CDR3: TGTGCCAGCAGTTACTCTCAGGGGGCGGTTACTGAAGCTTTCTTT. Protein product: CASSYSQGAVTEAFF.